One sample yielded the 3 T cell receptor beta chains listed below, sequenced in a study of cytomegalovirus exposure and HLA in healthy donors. The PCR was carried out with 60 Vbeta primers and 13 Jbeta primers. Here immunoSEQ multiplex PCR was the method, and the copy in TCRdb shows in-frame clones only, minus some. The repertoire includes tens of thousands of clones, under 70% of them detected once, and 6.5% to 7.5% sits in the top ten. What was sequenced was PBMCs. The receptors originated from a woman aged 45 to 65 in good health and CMV-seropositive.

The chain couples TRBV11-2 to TRBJ2-5, with a possible D match to TRBD2 (7 bases). The CDR3 has 16 residues. Germline V gives CDR1 SGHAT, CDR2 FQNNGV. V shed 1 base and J shed 1 base, with 13 bases lying between them. CDR3 in DNA: TGTGCCAGCAGCTTAGGTTCGGGGGGCCTCCAAGAGACCCAGTACTTC. This sequence encodes CASSLGSGGLQETQYF.

This clone was seen once. The chain recombines TRBV18 with TRBJ1-6; D gene ambiguous. The CDR3 is 13 residues long. The V gene's germline CDR1 is KGHSH and CDR2 LQKENI. Trimming removed 3 bases at V and 7 bases at J, with 7 bases between. CDR3 DNA sequence: TGTGCCAGCTCACCCCGGGAGAATTCACCCCTCCACTTT. The encoded protein is CASSPRENSPLHF.

In this sample, this clone turned up once. V usage is TRBV14 and J usage is TRBJ2-5, with D possibly TRBD1 on 6 matching bases. Per the germline V gene, CDR1 is SGHDN and CDR2 is FVKESK. This CDR3 is 14 amino acids long. V lost 3 bases and J lost 1, with 9 bases in between. DNA of the CDR3: TGTGCCAGCAGCCAGACGGACAGCCAAGAGACCCAGTACTTC. This codes for CASSQTDSQETQYF.